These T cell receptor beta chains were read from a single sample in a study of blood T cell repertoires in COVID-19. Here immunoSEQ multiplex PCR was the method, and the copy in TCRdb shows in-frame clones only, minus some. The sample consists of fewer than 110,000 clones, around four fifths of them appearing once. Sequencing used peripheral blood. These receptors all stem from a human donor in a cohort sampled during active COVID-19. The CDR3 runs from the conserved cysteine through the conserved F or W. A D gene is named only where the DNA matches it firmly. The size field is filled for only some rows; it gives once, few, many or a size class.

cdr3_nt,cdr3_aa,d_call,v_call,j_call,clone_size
TGCGCCAGCAGCCAAGATCGGTCGGGGTTCACTGAAGCTTTCTTT,CASSQDRSGFTEAFF,-,TRBV4-1,TRBJ1-1,-
TGTGCCAGCAGAAATTGGGGGGGGAACTATGGCTACACCTTC,CASRNWGGNYGYTF,-,TRBV5-8,TRBJ1-2,-
TGTGCCAGCTGGGGACAGGGTAATTCACCCCTCCACTTT,CASWGQGNSPLHF,TRBD1,TRBV3-1/TRBV3-2,TRBJ1-6,few
TGTGCCAGCTCACTTCGCGGGGCCAATTCACCCCTCCACTTT,CASSLRGANSPLHF,-,TRBV18,TRBJ1-6,-
TGTGCCAGCAGCCAAGCCCCTAGCGGGGGAGGAGAAGAGACCCAGTACTTC,CASSQAPSGGGEETQYF,TRBD2,TRBV4-2,TRBJ2-5,-
TGTGCCAGCAGTTACACAGGGCGAGCTAACTATGGCTACACCTTC,CASSYTGRANYGYTF,-,TRBV6-5,TRBJ1-2,-
TGTGCCAGCAGCACTAATTATAATTCACCCCTCCACTTT,CASSTNYNSPLHF,-,TRBV11-3,TRBJ1-6,few
TGTGCCAGCAGTGAGTCAGGGGGCAATCAGCCCCAGCATTTT,CASSESGGNQPQHF,-,TRBV6-1,TRBJ1-5,-
TGTGCCAGTAAAAGAACAGGGGGCGGCAATCAGCCCCAGCATTTT,CASKRTGGGNQPQHF,TRBD1,TRBV19,TRBJ1-5,-
TGTGCCAGCAGCAGGGACTACGGCACAGATACGCAGTATTTT,CASSRDYGTDTQYF,TRBD2,TRBV7-8,TRBJ2-3,-
TGTGCCTGGAGTGTGGGGGGAGCCAAAAACATTCAGTACTTC,CAWSVGGAKNIQYF,-,TRBV30,TRBJ2-4,-
TGTGCCAGCAGCATCGGGACTAGCGGGTCCCAAGAGACCCAGTACTTC,CASSIGTSGSQETQYF,TRBD2,TRBV5-4,TRBJ2-5,-
TGTGCCAGCAGTTCAAGGACAGCGACGTTTGGCGAGCAGTACTTC,CASSSRTATFGEQYF,-,TRBV27,TRBJ2-7,-
TGTGCCAGTAGCAACCTGGGACAGGGTCGCAATGGCTACACCTTC,CASSNLGQGRNGYTF,TRBD1,TRBV19,TRBJ1-2,-
TGTGCCAGCAGTGAACAGGGGGCGCCTGCAGATACGCAGTATTTT,CASSEQGAPADTQYF,TRBD1,TRBV6-1,TRBJ2-3,-
TGTGCCAGTAGTTGGGGACAGGGGATTTACACTGAAGCTTTCTTT,CASSWGQGIYTEAFF,TRBD1,TRBV19,TRBJ1-1,-
TGTGCCAGCAGCTTGGGGTCCAGGCTGGACACTGAAGCTTTCTTT,CASSLGSRLDTEAFF,-,TRBV5-4,TRBJ1-1,-
TGCGCCAGCAGCCTCGGACAGGGGGACTATGGCTACACCTTC,CASSLGQGDYGYTF,TRBD1,TRBV5-1,TRBJ1-2,-
TGTGCCAGCAGCTTATTTAGACAGGCGAGCTCTGGAAACACCATATATTTT,CASSLFRQASSGNTIYF,-,TRBV7-9,TRBJ1-3,-
TGTGCCAGTAGTCTCCAGGACAGGGACGAGCAGTACTTC,CASSLQDRDEQYF,TRBD1,TRBV19,TRBJ2-7,-
TGTGCCAGCAGCCCCTCGGGACAGTTTGGAAACACCATATATTTT,CASSPSGQFGNTIYF,TRBD1,TRBV3-1/TRBV3-2,TRBJ1-3,-
TGTGCCAGCAGCAACCGGGACTCCCCCTCCAATGAGCAGTTCTTC,CASSNRDSPSNEQFF,-,TRBV7-8,TRBJ2-1,-
TGTGCCAGCAGCCGCAGGACAGGGGGCGTCACTGAAGCTTTCTTT,CASSRRTGGVTEAFF,TRBD1,TRBV3-1/TRBV3-2,TRBJ1-1,-
TGTGCCAGCTCCCTTGGACAGGGCGACACTGAAGCTTTCTTT,CASSLGQGDTEAFF,TRBD1,TRBV18,TRBJ1-1,-
TGTGCCAGCAGTTTAGGGGCCGCCCGAAGGGCCCAGTACTTC,CASSLGAARRAQYF,-,TRBV28,TRBJ2-5,-
TGTGCCAGCAGCTTAAGAAGTGGGGGCTCTGGCTACACCTTC,CASSLRSGGSGYTF,-,TRBV7-9,TRBJ1-2,-
TGCGCCAGCAGCTTTTCGACGGGTACTGAAGCTTTCTTT,CASSFSTGTEAFF,-,TRBV5-1,TRBJ1-1,-
TGTGCCACCAGCAGAGATTGGACTAGCGGGGGGCCCTACAATGAGCAGTTCTTC,CATSRDWTSGGPYNEQFF,TRBD2,TRBV15,TRBJ2-1,few
TGTGCCAGCCCTATAGGGACAGGCAGGGGCGAGCAGTACTTC,CASPIGTGRGEQYF,TRBD1,TRBV2,TRBJ2-7,-
TGTGCCAGTAGTGTGGGACAGGGAACCTATGGCTACACCTTC,CASSVGQGTYGYTF,TRBD1,TRBV19,TRBJ1-2,-
TGCGCCAGCAGTCCGGGGAGTTTGAACTATGGCTACACCTTC,CASSPGSLNYGYTF,-,TRBV4-1,TRBJ1-2,-
TGTGCCATCAGTGCTACGGGAATGAACACTGAAGCTTTCTTT,CAISATGMNTEAFF,-,TRBV10-3,TRBJ1-1,-
TGTGCCAGCAGCGTACCGGCTAGCGGGGCGTTAACAGATACGCAGTATTTT,CASSVPASGALTDTQYF,TRBD2,TRBV9,TRBJ2-3,-
TGCGCCAGCAGCCAAAACCTACCAAACCCCTACAATGAGCAGTTCTTC,CASSQNLPNPYNEQFF,-,TRBV4-3,TRBJ2-1,-
TGTGCCAGCAGCGGAGACGATCAGCCCCAGCATTTT,CASSGDDQPQHF,-,TRBV5-6,TRBJ1-5,-
TGTGCCAGTAAAGGGTGGGAGTATGGCTACACCTTC,CASKGWEYGYTF,-,TRBV19,TRBJ1-2,-